This T cell receptor beta chain was documented in a study of shared clonotypes between healthy human individuals. Findings and limits, study-wide: Clonotypes shared by all four donors outscored non-shared clonotypes in generation probability.

About this clone itself: Its specificity is not known.

From germline, CDR1 is SGHTA and CDR2 FQGTGA. The CDR3 contains 13 residues. The V and J ends lost 4 bases and 4 bases respectively, with 8 bases between them. The assay was immunoSEQ multiplex PCR, and TCRdb's table has in-frame clones only and misses some. This table holds 2.3 million or so clones, 85% to 95% found once. This TCR was recovered from a man between 18 and 35 years old in good health. Some clones in this sample may be carry-over from other donors' samples. The sequenced material came from naive CD4+ T cells from PBMCs. The subset was: CD45RA+ positively selected. The V and J genes are TRBV7-3 and TRBJ2-1; perhaps TRBD1 as D (6 bases). CDR3 amino acids: CASSYTGYNEQFF. CDR3 coding DNA: TGTGCCAGCAGCTACACAGGGTACAATGAGCAGTTCTTC.